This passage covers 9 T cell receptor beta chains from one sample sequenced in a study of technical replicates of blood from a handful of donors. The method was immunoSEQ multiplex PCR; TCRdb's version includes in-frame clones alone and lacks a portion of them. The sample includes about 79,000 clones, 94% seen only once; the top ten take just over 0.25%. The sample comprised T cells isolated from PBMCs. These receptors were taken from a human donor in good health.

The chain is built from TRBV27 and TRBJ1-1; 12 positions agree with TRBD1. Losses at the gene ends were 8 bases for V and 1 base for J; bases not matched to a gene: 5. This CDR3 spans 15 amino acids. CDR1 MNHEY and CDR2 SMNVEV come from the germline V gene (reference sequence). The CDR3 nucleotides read TGTGCCAGCGTATTGGGACAGGGGGCGAACACTGAAGCTTTCTTT. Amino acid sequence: CASVLGQGANTEAFF.

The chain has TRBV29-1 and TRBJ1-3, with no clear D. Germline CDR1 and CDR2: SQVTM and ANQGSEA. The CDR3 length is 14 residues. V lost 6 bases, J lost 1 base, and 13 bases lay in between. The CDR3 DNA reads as TGCAGCGTCTCAACCCAGGTTTCTGGAAACACCATATATTTT. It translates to CSVSTQVSGNTIYF.

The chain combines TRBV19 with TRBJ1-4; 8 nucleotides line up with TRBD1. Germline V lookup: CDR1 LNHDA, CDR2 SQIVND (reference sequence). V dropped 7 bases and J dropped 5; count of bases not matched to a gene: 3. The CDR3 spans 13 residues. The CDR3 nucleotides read TGTGCCAGTACGCCAGGGGGCAATGAAAAACTGTTTTTT. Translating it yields CASTPGGNEKLFF.

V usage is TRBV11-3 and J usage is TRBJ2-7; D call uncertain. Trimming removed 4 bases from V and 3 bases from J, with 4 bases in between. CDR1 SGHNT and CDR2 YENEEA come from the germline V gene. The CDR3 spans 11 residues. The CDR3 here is CASSSHYEQYF. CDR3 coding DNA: TGTGCCAGCAGCTCCCACTACGAGCAGTACTTC.

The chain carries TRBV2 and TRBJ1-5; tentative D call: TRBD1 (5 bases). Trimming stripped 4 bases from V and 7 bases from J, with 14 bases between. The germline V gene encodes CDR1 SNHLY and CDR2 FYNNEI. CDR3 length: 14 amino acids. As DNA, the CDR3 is TGTGCCAGCAGTGTCTCCAGGGTAGGCCAGCCCCAGCATTTT. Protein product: CASSVSRVGQPQHF.

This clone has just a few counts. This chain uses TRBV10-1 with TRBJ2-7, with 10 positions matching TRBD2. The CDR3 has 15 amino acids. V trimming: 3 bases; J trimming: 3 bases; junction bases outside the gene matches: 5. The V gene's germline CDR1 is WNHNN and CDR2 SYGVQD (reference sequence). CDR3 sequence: CASSERGTSDYEQYF. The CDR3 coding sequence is TGCGCCAGCAGTGAAAGGGGGACTAGCGACTACGAGCAGTACTTC.

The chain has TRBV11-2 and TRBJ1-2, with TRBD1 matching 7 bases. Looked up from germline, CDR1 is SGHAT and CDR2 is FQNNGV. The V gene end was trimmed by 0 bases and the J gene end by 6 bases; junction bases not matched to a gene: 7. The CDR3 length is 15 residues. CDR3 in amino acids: CASSLDRARGNGYTF. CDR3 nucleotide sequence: TGTGCCAGCAGCTTAGATCGGGCCAGGGGGAATGGCTACACCTTC.

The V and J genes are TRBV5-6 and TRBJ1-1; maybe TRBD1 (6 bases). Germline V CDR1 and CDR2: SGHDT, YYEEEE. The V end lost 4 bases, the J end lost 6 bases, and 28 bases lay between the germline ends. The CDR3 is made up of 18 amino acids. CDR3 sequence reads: CASSLSLRTVHLPAEAFF. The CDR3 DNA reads TGTGCCAGCAGCCTTTCCCTGAGGACAGTTCATTTGCCGGCTGAAGCTTTCTTT.

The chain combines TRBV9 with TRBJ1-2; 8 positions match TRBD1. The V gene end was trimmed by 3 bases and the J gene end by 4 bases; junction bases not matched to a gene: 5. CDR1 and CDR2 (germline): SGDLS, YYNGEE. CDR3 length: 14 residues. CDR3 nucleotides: TGTGCCAGCAGCGCGACAGGGGCTAGCTATGGCTACACCTTC. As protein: CASSATGASYGYTF.